This T cell receptor beta chain was profiled in a study of blood T cells in healthy people across ages. About the research overall: Through template switching, about one barcoded beta molecule was captured per two T cells, as measured in model experiments.

This clonotype was detected only once. PCR was performed a second time for roughly 7 to 12 cycles using a sample-barcoded 5' primer and a J-beta primer mix. TCRdb re-analysed the 5' RACE reads in MiXCR, keeping a single row per CDR3 protein. This repertoire shows around 750,000 distinct CDR3 sequences, less than 70% found once; its top ten account for 41%. Total RNA amounts of at least 5.5 micrograms were extracted per sample. Trimming at V came to 4 bases and at J to 0 bases, leaving 5 bases not matched to a gene. CDR3 length equals 15 residues. From germline, CDR1 is MGHDK and CDR2 SYGVNS. V is TRBV25-1 and J is TRBJ1-1; 7 bases match TRBD1. The clonotype was recovered from a man older than 75 in good health. The source material was blood. CDR3 loop: CASSGTGALNTEAFF. DNA for the CDR3: TGTGCCAGCAGTGGTACAGGGGCCCTGAACACTGAAGCTTTCTTT.